These 15 T cell receptor beta chains share one sample of origin, sequenced in a study of shared clonotypes between healthy human individuals. This table comes from immunoSEQ multiplex PCR, and its TCRdb copy is limited to in-frame clones, with some not included. The table includes roughly 1 million clones, approximately 70% detected once. Sample: memory CD4+ T cells sorted from blood. Regarding subset: CD45RA-negative fraction. The receptor set was obtained from a man between 18 and 35 years old in good health.

As regards this clone: The same CDR3 arises from other DNA sequences in this sample as well. The V gene is TRBV7-2, the J gene TRBJ1-5; possibly TRBD1 for D (6 bases). Germline loops: CDR1 SGHTA, CDR2 FQGNSA. The V end was cut by 1 base, the J end by 7 bases, with 11 bases between. CDR3 size: 14 residues. The CDR3 region has the DNA TGTGCCAGCAGCTTAGGGGGGGCCGGGCAGCCCCAGCATTTT. This translates into CASSLGGAGQPQHF.

This clone was seen repeatedly, ten times or more. The CDR3 DNA reads TGTGCCAGTAGTGCGTCCGGGACTACCTACGAGCAGTACTTC. Residues: CASSASGTTYEQYF. This chain connects TRBV19 to TRBJ2-7; 7 nucleotides line up with TRBD2. Germline CDR1 is LNHDA and CDR2 is SQIVND (reference sequence). This CDR3 is built from 14 residues. V lost 5 bases to trimming and J lost 2 bases; unmatched junction nucleotides: 6.

The rearrangement links TRBV7-9 to TRBJ1-5, with a weak D call TRBD1 (6 bases). The germline V gene encodes CDR1 SEHNR and CDR2 FQNEAQ (reference sequence). The CDR3 loop spans 15 amino acids. Between the trimmed V and J ends, which lost 1 base and 3 bases, there was a span of 10 bases. The CDR3 is CASSLGSGDNQPQHF. The DNA for the CDR3 is TGTGCCAGCAGCTTAGGGTCAGGGGACAATCAGCCCCAGCATTTT.

As concerns this clone: In the same sample, other DNA sequences code for this CDR3. The gene calls are TRBV11-2 and TRBJ2-2; D not certain. Germline values: CDR1 SGHAT, CDR2 FQNNGV. Trimming removed 5 bases at V and 2 bases at J, with 6 bases between. This CDR3 contains 13 residues. CDR3 amino acids: CASSRSNTGELFF. For the CDR3, the DNA is TGTGCCAGCAGCCGATCCAACACCGGGGAGCTGTTTTTT.

The chain uses TRBV11-2 and TRBJ2-1; 9 bases line up with TRBD2. V lost 4 bases, J lost 1 base, and 5 bases stayed unmatched. CDR1 is SGHAT, CDR2 FQNNGV, per germline. CDR3 length: 16 amino acids. In DNA, the CDR3 is TGTGCCAGCAGCTCCAGACTAGCGGATTCCTACAATGAGCAGTTCTTC. Its protein is CASSSRLADSYNEQFF. The variable domain in full, completed from reference TRBV11-2 and TRBJ2-1, reads EAGVAQSPRYKIIEKRQSVAFWCNPISGHATLYWYQQILGQGPKLLIQFQNNGVVDDSQLPKDRFSAERLKGVDSTLKIQPAKLEDSAVYLCASSSRLADSYNEQFFGPGTRLTVL.

Only a few counts were recorded for this clone. The chain joins TRBV2 to TRBJ1-1, with unresolved D. V lost 0 bases to trimming and J lost 1 base, with 6 bases between them. Germline values: CDR1 SNHLY, CDR2 FYNNEI. The length of the CDR3 is 14 residues. In DNA, the CDR3 is TGTGCCAGCAGTGAAGCACGGTCGAACACTGAAGCTTTCTTT. Amino acids: CASSEARSNTEAFF. The full variable domain, its missing parts supplied by reference TRBV2 and TRBJ1-1, is EPEVTQTPSHQVTQMGQEVILRCVPISNHLYFYWYRQILGQKVEFLVSFYNNEISEKSEIFDDQFSVERPDGSNFTLKIRSTKLEDSAMYFCASSEARSNTEAFFGQGTRLTVV.

The chain is built from TRBV5-4 and TRBJ1-1; possible D gene TRBD1, 5 bases. Germline assignment: CDR1 SGHNT and CDR2 YYREEE (reference sequence). The CDR3 is 15 residues long. Trimming shortened V by 1 base and J by 6 bases, and 16 bases separated the two germline ends. The CDR3 nucleotides read TGTGCCAGCAGCTTGTCAGGCAGGGATAGCGCTGAAGCTTTCTTT. This translates into CASSLSGRDSAEAFF.

The V gene is TRBV11-2, the J gene TRBJ1-4; D may be TRBD1 (5 bases). The V end was cut by 5 bases, the J end by 0 bases, with 13 bases between. In germline, CDR1 is SGHAT, CDR2 FQNNGV. The CDR3 has 16 amino acids. CDR3 nucleotide sequence: TGTGCCAGCAGCCCCGGGACTTCTACAACTAATGAAAAACTGTTTTTT. Its protein product is CASSPGTSTTNEKLFF.

The V gene is TRBV11-3, the J gene TRBJ2-3; 7 positions match TRBD2. The CDR3 length is 16 residues. The V gene's germline CDR1 is SGHNT and CDR2 YENEEA. V gave up 0 bases and J gave up 5 bases; unmatched junction bases: 8. The CDR3 DNA sequence: TGTGCCAGCAGCTTAGATTCGAGACTAGCAGGAGATACGCAGTATTTT. The encoded protein is CASSLDSRLAGDTQYF.

There are a few counts of this clone. The V gene is TRBV4-2, the J gene TRBJ2-1, with 10 bases aligning to TRBD2. CDR3 length equals 17 residues. The junction had 8 bases not matched to a gene; V was cut back by 1 base and J by 5 bases. Germline CDR1 LGHNA, CDR2 YNFKEQ. The CDR3, as DNA: TGTGCCAGCAGCCAAGGGACTAGCGGTCCTATCAACAATGAGCAGTTCTTC. Its protein is CASSQGTSGPINNEQFF.

The V call is TRBV7-2, the J call TRBJ2-2, with D possibly matching TRBD1 (5 bases). CDR3 size: 15 residues. V lost 1 base to trimming and J lost 4 bases, with 10 bases between them. Germline-derived CDR1 and CDR2 are SGHTA and FQGNSA. CDR3 sequence: CASSLGRASTGELFF. In nucleotides, the CDR3 is TGTGCCAGCAGCTTAGGCAGGGCGAGCACCGGGGAGCTGTTTTTT.

The genes are TRBV10-3 and TRBJ2-1; no clear D gene. The CDR3 loop spans 11 amino acids. V lost 5 bases and J 9 bases, leaving 8 bases between the germline ends. CDR1 and CDR2 (germline): ENHRY, SYGVKD. The CDR3 nucleotides are TGTGCCATCAGTTACTCCGGTGAGCAGTTCTTC. This codes for CAISYSGEQFF.

V is TRBV19 and J is TRBJ2-1; possibly TRBD1 for D (6 bases). CDR3 length: 13 residues. The V end lost 3 bases, the J end lost 8 bases, and 11 bases lay between the germline ends. CDR1 is LNHDA, CDR2 SQIVND, per germline (reference sequence). The CDR3 DNA sequence: TGTGCCAGTAGTATTAACAGGGCTGATGAGCAGTTCTTC. Protein product: CASSINRADEQFF. Together with reference TRBV19 and TRBJ2-1, the CDR3 gives the full variable domain: DGGITQSPKYLFRKEGQNVTLSCEQNLNHDAMYWYRQDPGQGLRLIYYSQIVNDFQKGDIAEGYSVSREKKESFPLTVTSAQKNPTAFYLCASSINRADEQFFGPGTRLTVL.

CDR3 sequence (DNA): TGTGCCAGCAGCCAAGATCAAAACAGGCCGTCGAACACCGGGGAGCTGTTTTTT. Its translation is CASSQDQNRPSNTGELFF. V and J are TRBV4-2 and TRBJ2-2, with a possible D match to TRBD1 (5 bases). Germline V lookup: CDR1 LGHNA, CDR2 YNFKEQ. V lost 0 bases, J lost 0 bases, and 14 bases lay in between. This CDR3 comprises 18 residues.

The genes are TRBV5-6 and TRBJ1-1, with 8 bases lining up with TRBD1. The V and J ends lost 6 bases and 0 bases, in that order; junction bases with no gene match: 13. There are 17 residues in the CDR3. Germline values: CDR1 SGHDT, CDR2 YYEEEE. In DNA form, the CDR3 reads TGTGCCAGCATCAAAAGTACGGGACAGGCCTTGAACACTGAAGCTTTCTTT. Its translation is CASIKSTGQALNTEAFF.